Ten or more counts support the clone carrying this T cell receptor (beta chain). This specimen belongs to a study of T cells in Graves' hyperthyroidism and ophthalmopathy. V lost 3 bases to trimming and J lost 0 bases, with 11 bases between them. This CDR3 has 15 amino acids. The germline CDR1 and CDR2 sequences are SGHDN and FVKESK. Researchers took RNA transcripts and amplified the TCR beta CDR3 regions from them. Initially, a first-round RT-PCR of the TCR CDR3 employed the HTBI primer set. MiXCR, applied by TCRdb to the multiplex PCR reads, yields one record per CDR3 protein. The sample has about 690,000 distinct CDR3 sequences; approximately 15% are singletons. Patients showing uncontrolled infection, other autoimmune disease, pregnancy or lactation were ineligible.

The sequenced sample was blood. V gene TRBV14 combines with J gene TRBJ1-1, with D hard to call. This sequence originates from a middle-aged man with Graves' hyperthyroidism. The DNA of the CDR3 is TGTGCCAGCAGCCAGGAGTCGGGAATGAACACTGAAGCTTTCTTT. Amino acid sequence: CASSQESGMNTEAFF.